The T cell receptor (beta chain) described here comes from a study of blood T cell repertoires in COVID-19. Study in general: The analysed material was cDNA or gDNA that came from T cells, B-cell-depleted T cells, or PBMCs.

Trimming removed 3 bases from V and 4 bases from J, with 10 bases in between. Germline CDR1 MNHEY, CDR2 SMNVEV (reference sequence). The CDR3 is made up of 14 amino acids. Produced via immunoSEQ multiplex PCR; TCRdb's table is partial and in-frame only. This repertoire shows some 280,000 clones, just over 85% found once; its top ten account for approximately 3%. The receptor was derived from a woman aged 30 to 39 with active or convalescent COVID-19. Specimen: peripheral blood. This rearrangement joins TRBV27 to TRBJ1-3; D perhaps matches TRBD1 (6 bases). The CDR3 DNA follows: TGTGCCAGCAGTTTGCAGGGGTCCGGAAACACCATATATTTT. Translated, it gives CASSLQGSGNTIYF.